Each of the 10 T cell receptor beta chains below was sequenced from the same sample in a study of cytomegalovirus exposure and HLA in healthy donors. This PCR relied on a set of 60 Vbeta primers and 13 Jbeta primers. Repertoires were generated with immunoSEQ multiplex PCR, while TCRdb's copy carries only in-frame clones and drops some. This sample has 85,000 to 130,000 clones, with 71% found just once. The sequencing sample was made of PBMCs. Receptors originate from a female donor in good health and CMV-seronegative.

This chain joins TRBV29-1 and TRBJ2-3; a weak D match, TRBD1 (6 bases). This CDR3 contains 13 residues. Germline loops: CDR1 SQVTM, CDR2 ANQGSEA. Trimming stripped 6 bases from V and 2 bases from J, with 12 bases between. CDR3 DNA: TGCAGCGTCCAGGACAGTCCCACAGATACGCAGTATTTT. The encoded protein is CSVQDSPTDTQYF.

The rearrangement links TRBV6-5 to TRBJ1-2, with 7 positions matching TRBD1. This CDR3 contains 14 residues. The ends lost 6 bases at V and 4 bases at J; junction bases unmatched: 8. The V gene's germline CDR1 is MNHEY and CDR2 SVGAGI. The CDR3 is CASRPEGAAYGYTF. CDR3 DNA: TGTGCCAGCAGGCCCGAGGGGGCAGCCTATGGCTACACCTTC.

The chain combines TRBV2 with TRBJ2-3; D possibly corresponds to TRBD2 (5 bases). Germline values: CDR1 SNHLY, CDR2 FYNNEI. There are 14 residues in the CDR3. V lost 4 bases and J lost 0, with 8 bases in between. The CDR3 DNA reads TGTGCCAGCAGTGTCGGAGGCAGCACAGATACGCAGTATTTT. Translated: CASSVGGSTDTQYF.

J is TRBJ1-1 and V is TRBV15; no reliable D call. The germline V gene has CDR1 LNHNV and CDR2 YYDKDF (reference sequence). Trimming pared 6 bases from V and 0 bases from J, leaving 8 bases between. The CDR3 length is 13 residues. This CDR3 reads CATRATVNTEAFF. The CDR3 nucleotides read TGTGCCACCAGAGCGACGGTGAACACTGAAGCTTTCTTT.

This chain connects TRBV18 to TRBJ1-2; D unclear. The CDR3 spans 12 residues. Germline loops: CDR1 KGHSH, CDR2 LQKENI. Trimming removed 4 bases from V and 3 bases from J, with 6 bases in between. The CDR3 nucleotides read TGTGCCAGCTCACAGCAGGACTATGGCTACACCTTC. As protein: CASSQQDYGYTF.

DNA of the CDR3: TGTGCCAGCAGTGTGACAGGGGTAGCTAACTATGGCTACACCTTC. It encodes CASSVTGVANYGYTF. The chain carries TRBV27 and TRBJ1-2; 8 positions agree with TRBD1. V gave up 5 bases and J gave up 0 bases; unmatched junction bases: 5. The CDR3 contains 15 residues. CDR1 is MNHEY, CDR2 SMNVEV, per germline (reference sequence).

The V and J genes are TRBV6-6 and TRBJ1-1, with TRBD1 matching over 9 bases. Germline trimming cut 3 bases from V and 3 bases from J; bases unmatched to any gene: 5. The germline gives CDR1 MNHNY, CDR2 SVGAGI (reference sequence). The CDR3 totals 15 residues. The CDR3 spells CASSYRGQGHTEAFF. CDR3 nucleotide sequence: TGTGCCAGCAGTTATAGGGGACAGGGTCACACTGAAGCTTTCTTT.

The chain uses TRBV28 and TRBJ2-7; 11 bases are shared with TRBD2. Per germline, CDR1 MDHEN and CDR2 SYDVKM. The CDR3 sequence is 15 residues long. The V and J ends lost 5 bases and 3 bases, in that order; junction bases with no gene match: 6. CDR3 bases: TGTGCCAGCAGTCCCCGGGGACTAGCGGTCTACGAGCAGTACTTC. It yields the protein CASSPRGLAVYEQYF.

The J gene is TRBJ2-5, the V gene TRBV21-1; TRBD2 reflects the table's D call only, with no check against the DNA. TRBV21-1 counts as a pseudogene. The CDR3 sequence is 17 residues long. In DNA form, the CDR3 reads TGTGCCAGCAGCAAAGGGGAAGCGGGAGTATCCCAAGAGACCCAGTACTTC. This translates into CASSKGEAGVSQETQYF.

The CDR3 protein is CASSLGGRDSGNTIYF. The CDR3, as DNA: TGTGCCAGCAGTTTGGGGGGACGAGACTCTGGAAACACCATATATTTT. The chain joins TRBV6-5 to TRBJ1-3; a weak D match, TRBD1 (5 bases). There are 16 residues in the CDR3. Germline assignment: CDR1 MNHEY and CDR2 SVGAGI. Trimming removed 4 bases from V and 0 bases from J, with 13 bases in between.